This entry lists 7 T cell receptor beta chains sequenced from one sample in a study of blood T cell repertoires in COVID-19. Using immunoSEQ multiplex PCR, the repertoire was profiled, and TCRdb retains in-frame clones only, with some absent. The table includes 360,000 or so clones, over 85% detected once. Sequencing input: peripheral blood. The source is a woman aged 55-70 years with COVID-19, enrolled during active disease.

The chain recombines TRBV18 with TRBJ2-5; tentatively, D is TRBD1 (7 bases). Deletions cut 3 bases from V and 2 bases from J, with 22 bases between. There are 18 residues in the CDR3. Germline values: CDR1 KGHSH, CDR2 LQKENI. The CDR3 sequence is CASSPLPRQGGQQETQYF. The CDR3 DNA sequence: TGTGCCAGCTCACCCCTACCCCGACAGGGAGGCCAACAAGAGACCCAGTACTTC.

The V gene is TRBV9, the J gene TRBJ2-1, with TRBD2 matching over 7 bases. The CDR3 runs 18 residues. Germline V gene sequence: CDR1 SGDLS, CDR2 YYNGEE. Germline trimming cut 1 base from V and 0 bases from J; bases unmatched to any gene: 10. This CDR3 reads CASSVTAGSFGSYNEQFF. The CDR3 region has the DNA TGTGCCAGCAGCGTAACAGCGGGGAGTTTTGGCTCCTACAATGAGCAGTTCTTC.

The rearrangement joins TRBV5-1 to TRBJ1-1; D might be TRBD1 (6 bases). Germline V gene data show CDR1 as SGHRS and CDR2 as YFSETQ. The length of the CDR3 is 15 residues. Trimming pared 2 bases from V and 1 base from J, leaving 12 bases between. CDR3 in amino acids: CASSFPQGPNTEAFF. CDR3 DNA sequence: TGCGCCAGCAGCTTCCCCCAGGGGCCGAACACTGAAGCTTTCTTT.

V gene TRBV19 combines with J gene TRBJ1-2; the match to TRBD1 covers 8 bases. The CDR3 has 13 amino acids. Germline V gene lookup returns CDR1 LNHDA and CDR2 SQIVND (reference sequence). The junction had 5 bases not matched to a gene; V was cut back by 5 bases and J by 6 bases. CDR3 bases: TGTGCCAGTAGTGTGGACAGGGACCATGGCTACACCTTC. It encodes CASSVDRDHGYTF.

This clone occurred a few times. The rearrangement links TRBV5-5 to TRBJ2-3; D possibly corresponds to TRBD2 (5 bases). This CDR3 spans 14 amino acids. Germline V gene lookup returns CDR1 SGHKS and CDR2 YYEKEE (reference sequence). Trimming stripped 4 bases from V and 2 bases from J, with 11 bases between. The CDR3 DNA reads TGTGCCAGCAGCGGCGGGTGGGACACAGATACGCAGTATTTT. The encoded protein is CASSGGWDTDTQYF.

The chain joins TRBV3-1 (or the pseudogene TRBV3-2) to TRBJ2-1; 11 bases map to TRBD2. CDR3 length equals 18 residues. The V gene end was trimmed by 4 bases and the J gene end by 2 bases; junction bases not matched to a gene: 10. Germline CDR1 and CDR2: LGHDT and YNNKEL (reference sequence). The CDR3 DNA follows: TGTGCCAGCAGCCTACGACTAGCGGGGAGTTATACCTACAATGAGCAGTTCTTC. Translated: CASSLRLAGSYTYNEQFF.

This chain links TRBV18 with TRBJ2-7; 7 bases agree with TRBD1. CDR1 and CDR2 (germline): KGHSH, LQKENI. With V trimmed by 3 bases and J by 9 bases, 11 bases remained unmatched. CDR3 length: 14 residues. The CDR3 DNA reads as TGTGCCAGCTCACCCGTTGAGGGGGCACAGGGGCAGTACTTC. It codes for CASSPVEGAQGQYF. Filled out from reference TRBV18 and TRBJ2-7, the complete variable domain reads NAGVMQNPRHLVRRRGQEARLRCSPMKGHSHVYWYRQLPEEGLKFMVYLQKENIIDESGMPKERFSAEFPKEGPSILRIQQVVRGDSAAYFCASSPVEGAQGQYFGPGTRLTVT.